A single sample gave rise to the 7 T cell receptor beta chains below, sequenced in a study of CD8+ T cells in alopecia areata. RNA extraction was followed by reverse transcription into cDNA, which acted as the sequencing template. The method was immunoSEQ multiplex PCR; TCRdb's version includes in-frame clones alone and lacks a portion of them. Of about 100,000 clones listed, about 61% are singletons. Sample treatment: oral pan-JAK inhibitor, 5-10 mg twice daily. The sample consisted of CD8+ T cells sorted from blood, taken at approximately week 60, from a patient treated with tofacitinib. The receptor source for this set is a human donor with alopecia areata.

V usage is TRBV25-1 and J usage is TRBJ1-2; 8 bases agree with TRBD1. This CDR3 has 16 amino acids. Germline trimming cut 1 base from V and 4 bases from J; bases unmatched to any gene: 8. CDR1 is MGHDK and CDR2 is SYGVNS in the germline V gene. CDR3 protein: CASSESLFGQGYGYTF. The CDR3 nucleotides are TGTGCCAGCAGTGAATCATTGTTCGGACAGGGCTATGGCTACACCTTC.

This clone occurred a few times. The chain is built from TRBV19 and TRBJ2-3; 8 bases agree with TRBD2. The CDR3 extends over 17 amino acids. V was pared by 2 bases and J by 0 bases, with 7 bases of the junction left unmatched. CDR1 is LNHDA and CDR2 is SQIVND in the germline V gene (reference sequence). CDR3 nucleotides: TGTGCCAGTAGTATAAGTATAGCGGGGCCGAGCACAGATACGCAGTATTTT. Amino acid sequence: CASSISIAGPSTDTQYF.

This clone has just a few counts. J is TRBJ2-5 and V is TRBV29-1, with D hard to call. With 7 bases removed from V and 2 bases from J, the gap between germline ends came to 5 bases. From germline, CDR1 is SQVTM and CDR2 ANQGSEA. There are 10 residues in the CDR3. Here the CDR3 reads CSAKQETQYF. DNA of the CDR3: TGCAGCGCCAAGCAAGAGACCCAGTACTTC.

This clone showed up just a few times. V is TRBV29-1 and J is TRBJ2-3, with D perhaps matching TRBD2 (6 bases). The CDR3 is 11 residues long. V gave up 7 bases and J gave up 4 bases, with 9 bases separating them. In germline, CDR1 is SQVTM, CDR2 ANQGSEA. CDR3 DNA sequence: TGCAGCGCTCCGGGGGCAGATACGCAGTATTTT. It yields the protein CSAPGADTQYF.

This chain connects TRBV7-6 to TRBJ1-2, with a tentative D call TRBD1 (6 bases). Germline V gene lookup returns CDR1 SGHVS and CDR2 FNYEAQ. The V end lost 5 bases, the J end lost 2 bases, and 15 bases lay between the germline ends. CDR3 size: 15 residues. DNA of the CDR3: TGTGCCAGCAGCCCCGGGCGGGGGCTGAACTATGGCTACACCTTC. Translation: CASSPGRGLNYGYTF.

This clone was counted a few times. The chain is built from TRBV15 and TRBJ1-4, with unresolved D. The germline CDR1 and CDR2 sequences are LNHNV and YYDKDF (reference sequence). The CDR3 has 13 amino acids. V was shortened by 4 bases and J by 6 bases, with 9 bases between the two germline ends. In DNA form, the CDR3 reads TGTGCCACCAGCACCGCCGCCTATGAAAAACTGTTTTTT. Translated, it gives CATSTAAYEKLFF.

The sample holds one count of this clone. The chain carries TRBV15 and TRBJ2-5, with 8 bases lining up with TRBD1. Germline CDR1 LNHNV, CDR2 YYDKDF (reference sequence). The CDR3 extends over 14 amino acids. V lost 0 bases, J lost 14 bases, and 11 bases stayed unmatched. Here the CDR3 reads CATSRDRDRTPSYF. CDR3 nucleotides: TGTGCCACCAGCAGAGATAGGGACAGGACCCCGAGTTACTTC.